This T cell receptor (beta chain) derives from a study of molecular identifiers for immune sequencing clone quantification. This clonotype has a count of ten or more. The junction does not match germline at one end; this may be a read error. CDR3 length: 14 residues. Per germline, CDR1 SQVTM and CDR2 ANQGSEA. TCRdb called the PCR reads again in MiXCR, with one record for every CDR3 protein. The sample shows hundreds of thousands of distinct CDR3 sequences, 15% to 20% of them seen only once. This sequence joins TRBV29-1 and TRBJ2-3, with TRBD1 matching over 8 bases. The source material was naive CD8+ T cells from blood, with Jurkat cell RNA spiked in. Subset denoted: FACS-sorted CD8+CD4-CCR7+CD45RA+ naive T cells. This sequence was found in a human donor in good health. Some libraries in this study had Jurkat cell RNA spiked in. The CDR3 here is CSVEAGSGTGTQYF. The CDR3 DNA sequence: TGCAGCGTTGAGGCGGGGTCGGGGACAGGTACGCAGTATTTT.